This T cell receptor (beta chain) is drawn from a study of OX40 agonist ivuxolimab in advanced cancers. About the study: Intravenous ivuxolimab at 0.01 to 10 mg/kg was given to patients every 2 weeks.

Generated by immunoSEQ multiplex PCR, the TCRdb table keeps only in-frame clones and is missing some. The data hold around 94,000 clones, with roughly 84% observed a single time. Patients who had autoimmune disease history or got systemic immunosuppression were left out. Per germline, CDR1 MGHDK and CDR2 SYGVNS. The V and J ends lost 3 bases and 5 bases, in that order; junction bases with no gene match: 4. The CDR3 extends over 15 amino acids. The rearrangement joins TRBV25-1 to TRBJ1-6, with 7 bases matching TRBD1. This receptor was taken from an adult with an advanced solid tumor such as melanoma, head and neck, liver or kidney cancer. Sequencing used CD4+ or CD8+ T cells sorted from blood, obtained in a trial of the OX40 agonist ivuxolimab. The DNA for the CDR3 is TGTGCCAGCAGTGAGGGACAGCTAAATAATTCACCCCTCCACTTT. It specifies CASSEGQLNNSPLHF.